This TCR beta chain was retrieved from a study of blood T cell repertoires in COVID-19 (TCRdb year 2020). Describing the broader study: Collaborator samples came from the United States, Italy and Spain and covered acute and convalescent phases of COVID-19. The prospective study material was composed of cDNA or gDNA derived from T cells, B-cell-depleted T cells, or PBMCs. The samples were drawn from the first 160 participants of the ongoing ImmuneRACE study and from under 1,500 subjects provided by 6 global collaborators. A de-identified subject ID, COVID-19 status, age in years and sex were almost always included in the sample metadata. Subjects who had been exposed to COVID-19, were actively infected with it, or had recovered from it provided the deeply sampled blood TCRbeta repertoires that made up the dataset. HLA class I and class II types, where available, came from metadata supplied by the sample provider rather than from assay-based typing. The repertoires were released in a freely available public database meant as a resource for research on the immune response to SARS-CoV-2.

TCRbeta CDR3 regions were amplified from genomic DNA using the immunoSEQ Assay, a bias-controlled multiplex PCR. As for how the authors treated the data: Nucleated cell counts per sample were estimated from amplification of reference gene primers within the assay. To quantify the absolute abundance of each unique TCRbeta CDR3 rearrangement, sequence reads were collapsed and filtered. For each sample, productive Simpson clonality was calculated as the square root of Simpson's diversity index across productive rearrangements. As stored in TCRdb, this immuneACCESS dataset retains in-frame rearrangements with V and J assigned. A fraction of the clones does not appear; measured against another copy, unresolved V genes explain less than half of the discrepancy, and the remainder lacks a known reason. V and J calls plus clone size are reproduced from that table; the DNA served to infer D and trimming. The table for this sample lists about 260,000 clones; 88% of them were counted only once. Roughly 10% of the sample is in the top ten clones.

In Seattle, one collaborating source enrolled patients while the infection was active and tracked those patients longitudinally over the course of disease. The collaborating institutions used their own protocols to collect whole blood in K2EDTA tubes. Collaborator samples were shipped for TCRbeta analysis as frozen whole blood, isolated PBMCs, or DNA extracted from either sample type. Trimming takes 5 bases from V and 3 bases from J, and the germline ends sit 10 bases apart. CDR1 and CDR2, looked up from the germline V gene (reference sequence), are SGHNT and YYREEE. Its CDR3 holds 13 amino acids, cysteine through phenylalanine. The kept DNA is CDR3 alone, 39 bases in frame from the first base. This clone was counted only a few times. It has no known antigen specificity. One base away there is no much larger clone; base qualities are not given. What the research found in general, with its limitations: Clinical and demographic metadata were provided uncurated, with the amount varying by source and participant.

The sequencing sample was made of peripheral blood. Recombination joined TRBV5-4 with TRBJ2-3; the D gene is possibly TRBD2, with 7 bases matching. This TCR was sampled from a woman aged 70-85 years with COVID-19, enrolled during active disease. The CDR3 corresponds to CASRRGGTDTQYF. The base sequence is TGTGCCAGCAGGAGGGGGGGAACAGATACGCAGTATTTT.